These 11 T cell receptor beta chains share one sample of origin, sequenced in a study of blood T cell repertoires in COVID-19. TCRdb keeps only in-frame clones here, not all; method: immunoSEQ multiplex PCR. Counted here are 170,000 or so clones, roughly 84% occurring once; the ten biggest clones make up approximately 1.5%. The sequencing sample was made of peripheral blood. Source of these receptors: a human donor in a cohort sampled during active COVID-19.

This clone has only a few counts. The chain employs TRBV11-2 and TRBJ1-5; 7 bases map to TRBD1. The V gene end was trimmed by 3 bases and the J gene end by 4 bases; junction bases not matched to a gene: 6. The CDR3 contains 15 residues. The germline CDR1 and CDR2 sequences are SGHAT and FQNNGV. The CDR3 coding sequence is TGTGCCAGCAGCTTCGGGACAGTCATGAATCAGCCCCAGCATTTT. It codes for CASSFGTVMNQPQHF. Complete variable domain (other parts from reference TRBV11-2 and TRBJ1-5): EAGVAQSPRYKIIEKRQSVAFWCNPISGHATLYWYQQILGQGPKLLIQFQNNGVVDDSQLPKDRFSAERLKGVDSTLKIQPAKLEDSAVYLCASSFGTVMNQPQHFGDGTRLSIL.

This clone occurred a few times. The V and J genes are TRBV5-1 and TRBJ2-1; 8 positions agree with TRBD1. After removal of 0 bases from V and 9 bases from J, the junction contained 8 bases not matched to a gene. Germline-derived CDR1 and CDR2 are SGHRS and YFSETQ. This CDR3 contains 15 residues. The CDR3 DNA reads TGCGCCAGCAGCTTGGAGGGGCAGGGGGCCGGTGAGCAGTTCTTC. Its translation: CASSLEGQGAGEQFF.

Of note for this clone: Compared with germline, one end of the junction differs, possibly owing to a read error. The chain has TRBV25-1 and TRBJ1-3; 7 nucleotides match TRBD1. Germline V gene data show CDR1 as MGHDK and CDR2 as SYGVNS. The length of the CDR3 is 15 residues. CDR3 in DNA: TGTGCCAGCAGTGCCCTCGACAGGGTTGGAGACACCATATATTTT. Encoded protein: CASSALDRVGDTIYF.

This clone was counted once. The CDR3 sequence: CASGATSGSGNEQYF. DNA of the CDR3: TGCGCCAGCGGCGCCACTAGCGGGAGTGGAAACGAGCAGTACTTC. V usage is TRBV5-1 and J usage is TRBJ2-7; 11 positions match TRBD2. This CDR3 has 15 residues. The germline CDR1 and CDR2 sequences are SGHRS and YFSETQ. The J segment lost 5 bases and the V segment lost 7 bases, leaving 11 bases of the junction unmatched.

This clone showed up just a few times. V is TRBV4-3 and J is TRBJ2-3; weak D call: TRBD1 (5 bases). CDR1 LGHNA and CDR2 YSLEER come from the germline V gene. Trimming took off 5 bases at V and 6 bases at J, with 18 bases between the two ends. This CDR3 is built from 15 residues. CDR3 DNA sequence: TGCGCCAGCAGCTCGGACGGATTGGGGCACGATACGCAGTATTTT. It codes for CASSSDGLGHDTQYF.

The chain uses TRBV28 and TRBJ1-2; 9 bases agree with TRBD1. This CDR3 region has 15 residues. Germline V gene lookup returns CDR1 MDHEN and CDR2 SYDVKM. Trimming at V came to 5 bases and at J to 3 bases, leaving 7 bases not matched to a gene. The CDR3: CASSMPGQGHYGYTF. The CDR3 DNA follows: TGTGCCAGCAGTATGCCGGGACAGGGACACTATGGCTACACCTTC.

The chain couples TRBV9 to TRBJ2-5, with 10 bases lining up with TRBD2. The CDR3 extends over 16 amino acids. Germline V gene sequence: CDR1 SGDLS, CDR2 YYNGEE. V lost 0 bases and J lost 4; bases outside the gene matches: 6. CDR3 residues: CASSVAAGGPRETQYF. CDR3 DNA: TGTGCCAGCAGCGTAGCAGCGGGGGGGCCTAGAGAGACCCAGTACTTC. Full variable domain (outside the CDR3, taken from reference TRBV9 and TRBJ2-5): DSGVTQTPKHLITATGQRVTLRCSPRSGDLSVYWYQQSLDQGLQFLIQYYNGEERAKGNILERFSAQQFPDLHSELNLSSLELGDSALYFCASSVAAGGPRETQYFGPGTRLLVL.

The chain carries TRBV7-2 and TRBJ2-7; 9 bases are a match to TRBD1. The germline V gene encodes CDR1 SGHTA and CDR2 FQGNSA. The CDR3 extends over 15 amino acids. The V and J ends lost 0 bases and 6 bases, in that order; junction bases with no gene match: 6. In nucleotides, the CDR3 is TGTGCCAGCAGCTTAGCTGGGACAGGGATGGGCGAGCAGTACTTC. It codes for CASSLAGTGMGEQYF.

This clone has just one count. The chain carries TRBV6-5 and TRBJ1-1; 7 bases fit TRBD1. CDR1 is MNHEY, CDR2 SVGAGI, per germline. The length of the CDR3 is 13 residues. V was pared by 6 bases and J by 2 bases, with 3 bases of the junction left unmatched. CDR3 DNA: TGTGCCAGCAGACAGGGGACTAACACTGAAGCTTTCTTT. Its translation is CASRQGTNTEAFF.

The chain couples TRBV29-1 to TRBJ2-1, with unresolved D. CDR3 size: 13 residues. Germline-derived CDR1 and CDR2 are SQVTM and ANQGSEA. The V end lost 8 bases, the J end lost 7 bases, and 18 bases lay between the germline ends. CDR3 loop: CSSERQRQNEQFF. The CDR3 region has the DNA TGCAGCTCCGAACGTCAGCGCCAGAATGAGCAGTTCTTC.

The V and J genes are TRBV7-2 and TRBJ1-1, with 8 positions matching TRBD1. Germline CDR1 SGHTA, CDR2 FQGNSA. This CDR3 is 16 amino acids long. V was pared by 5 bases and J by 1 base, with 9 bases of the junction left unmatched. CDR3 amino acids: CASSLRSGTGNTEAFF. CDR3 in DNA: TGTGCCAGCAGCCTCAGGTCGGGGACAGGGAACACTGAAGCTTTCTTT. The full variable domain, completed using reference TRBV7-2 and TRBJ1-1, is GAGVSQSPSNKVTEKGKDVELRCDPISGHTALYWYRQSLGQGLEFLIYFQGNSAPDKSGLPSDRFSAERTGGSVSTLTIQRTQQEDSAVYLCASSLRSGTGNTEAFFGQGTRLTVV.